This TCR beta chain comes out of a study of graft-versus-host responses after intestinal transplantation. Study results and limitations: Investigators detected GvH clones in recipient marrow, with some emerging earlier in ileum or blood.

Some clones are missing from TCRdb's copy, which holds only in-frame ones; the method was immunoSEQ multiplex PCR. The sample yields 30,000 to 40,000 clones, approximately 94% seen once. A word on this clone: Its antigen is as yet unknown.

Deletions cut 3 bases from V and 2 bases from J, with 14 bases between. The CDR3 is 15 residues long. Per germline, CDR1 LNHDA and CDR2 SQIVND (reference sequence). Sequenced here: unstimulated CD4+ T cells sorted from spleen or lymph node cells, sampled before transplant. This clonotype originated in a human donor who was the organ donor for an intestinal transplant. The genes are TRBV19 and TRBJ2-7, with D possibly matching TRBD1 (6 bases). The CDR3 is CASSILPGDTYEQYF. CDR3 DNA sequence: TGTGCCAGTAGTATCCTCCCAGGGGATACCTACGAGCAGTACTTC.